The present entry profiles one T cell receptor beta chain with its context. Its antigen remains unidentified. The record originates from a study of beta chain features in type 1 diabetes. About the study: Healthy donors and patients had similar age, gender and cell yields.

Study outcomes and limitations: The study notes PCR might favor shorter templates equally in patients and controls. There was a moderate but significant shortening of TCRB CDR3s in all four CD4+ subsets of Type 1 diabetes patients. TCRB rearrangement may or may not be influenced by HLA type; here this remained unresolved.

What was sequenced were expressed TCRB transcripts, since all of the isolated RNA had been reverse transcribed. Sequencing was performed with immunoSEQ multiplex PCR; in TCRdb, only in-frame clones are kept and a portion is missing. The top ten clones hold 0.015% of a sample with a few hundred thousand clones, approximately 15% of them seen once. The CDR3 runs 16 residues. V lost 2 bases, J lost 3 bases, and 9 bases stayed unmatched. Germline V gene sequence: CDR1 GTSNPN, CDR2 SVGIG (reference sequence). V usage is TRBV30 and J usage is TRBJ1-4, with 7 bases aligning to TRBD1. This TCR came from a woman aged 18-35 years with type 1 diabetes. What was sequenced was naive CD4+ T cells from blood. The CDR3 protein is CAWSPGQSNSNEKLFF. The CDR3 DNA reads TGTGCCTGGAGTCCGGGACAGTCCAACTCTAATGAAAAACTGTTTTTT.